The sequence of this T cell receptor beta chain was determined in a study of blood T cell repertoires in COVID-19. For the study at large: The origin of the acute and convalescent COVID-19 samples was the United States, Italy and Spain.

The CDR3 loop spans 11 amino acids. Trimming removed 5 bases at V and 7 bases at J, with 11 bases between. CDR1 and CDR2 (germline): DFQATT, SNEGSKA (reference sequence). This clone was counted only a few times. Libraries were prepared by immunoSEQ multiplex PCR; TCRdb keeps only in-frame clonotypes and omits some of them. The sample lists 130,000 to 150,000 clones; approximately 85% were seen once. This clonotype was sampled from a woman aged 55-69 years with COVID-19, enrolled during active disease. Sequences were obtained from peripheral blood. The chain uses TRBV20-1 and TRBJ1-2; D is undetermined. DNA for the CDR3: TGCAGTGCTGACCTAGGAACTGGCTACACCTTC. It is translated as CSADLGTGYTF.